The source of this T cell receptor (beta chain) is a study of blood T cell repertoires in COVID-19. Looking at the study overall: The study drew acute and convalescent COVID-19 samples from the United States, Italy and Spain.

Assay used: immunoSEQ multiplex PCR; TCRdb lists only in-frame clones, some missing. Of roughly 140,000 clones in the sample, approximately 84% are singletons; the top ten hold less than 9.5%. Per germline, CDR1 LGHDT and CDR2 YNNKEL (reference sequence). Losses at the gene ends were 0 bases for V and 10 bases for J; bases not matched to a gene: 12. This CDR3 is 17 amino acids long. The chain has TRBV3-1 (or the pseudogene TRBV3-2) and TRBJ2-1; 10 nucleotides line up with TRBD2. This clonotype was sampled from a human donor in a cohort sampled during active COVID-19. The sample was peripheral blood. As DNA, the CDR3 is TGTGCCAGCAGCCAAGATATCAGAAGCGGGGGGGCAGGGGAGCAGTTCTTC. Its translation is CASSQDIRSGGAGEQFF.